The 9 T cell receptor beta chains reported below all come from one sample, sequenced in a study of OX40 agonist ivuxolimab in advanced cancers. The protocol was immunoSEQ multiplex PCR, while the TCRdb copy is restricted to in-frame clones and leaves out a portion. In the table there are some 59,000 clones, 91% of which are singletons. Specimen: CD4+ or CD8+ T cells sorted from blood, collected in a trial of the OX40 agonist ivuxolimab. These receptors all stem from an adult with an advanced solid tumor such as melanoma, head and neck, liver or kidney cancer.

This chain connects TRBV6-5 to TRBJ1-2; no clear D gene. CDR3 length equals 16 residues. V lost 2 bases, J lost 4 bases, and 17 bases lay in between. Per the germline V gene, CDR1 is MNHEY and CDR2 is SVGAGI. The CDR3 region is CASSYLGGEIGYGYTF. In DNA form, the CDR3 reads TGTGCCAGCAGTTACCTGGGTGGGGAAATCGGCTATGGCTACACCTTC.

The sample holds one count of this clone. The chain employs TRBV19 and TRBJ1-5; D gene uncertain. V was clipped by 7 bases and J by 1 base, with 20 bases between them. CDR3 length: 17 amino acids. CDR1 is LNHDA, CDR2 SQIVND, per germline (reference sequence). The CDR3 bases are TGTGCCAGTACGGCCAGCCTCTATTACTGGAGCAATCAGCCCCAGCATTTT. This encodes CASTASLYYWSNQPQHF.

This clone showed up just once. The gene calls are TRBV30 and TRBJ2-6; TRBD2 matches at 11 bases. The CDR3 runs to 19 residues. CDR1 and CDR2 from the germline V gene are GTSNPN and SVGIG (reference sequence). Trimming took 3 bases from V and 0 from J; bases not matched to a gene: 10. The CDR3: CAWSFKTSGSSSGANVLTF. CDR3 nucleotide sequence: TGTGCCTGGAGCTTTAAAACTAGCGGGAGTAGCTCTGGGGCCAACGTCCTGACTTTC. Full variable domain (remainder filled in from reference TRBV30 and TRBJ2-6): SQTIHQWPATLVQPVGSPLSLECTVEGTSNPNLYWYRQAAGRGLQLLFYSVGIGQISSEVPQNLSASRPQDRQFILSSKKLLLSDSGFYLCAWSFKTSGSSSGANVLTFGAGSRLTVL.

The chain carries TRBV2 and TRBJ1-4, with a tentative D call TRBD1 (5 bases). Per the germline V gene, CDR1 is SNHLY and CDR2 is FYNNEI. Trimming stripped 5 bases from V and 5 bases from J, with 15 bases between. CDR3 length equals 15 residues. The CDR3 coding sequence is TGTGCCAGCAGTCGTGCAGGGTCCGGAAATGAAAAACTGTTTTTT. Protein sequence: CASSRAGSGNEKLFF. Together with reference TRBV2 and TRBJ1-4, the CDR3 gives the full variable domain: EPEVTQTPSHQVTQMGQEVILRCVPISNHLYFYWYRQILGQKVEFLVSFYNNEISEKSEIFDDQFSVERPDGSNFTLKIRSTKLEDSAMYFCASSRAGSGNEKLFFGSGTQLSVL.

This clone was observed once. V usage is TRBV29-1 and J usage is TRBJ1-1; possible D gene TRBD1, 6 bases. The CDR3 sequence is 16 residues long. The germline CDR1 and CDR2 sequences are SQVTM and ANQGSEA. The V end lost 1 base, the J end lost 1 base, and 16 bases lay between the germline ends. This CDR3 is CSVEVRPGHTNTEAFF. The CDR3 nucleotides read TGCAGCGTTGAAGTAAGGCCGGGACATACGAACACTGAAGCTTTCTTT.

This clone was found once. The rearrangement joins TRBV5-6 to TRBJ2-7; D call uncertain. The ends were cut back, 1 base at V and 0 bases at J, with 11 bases in the middle. CDR3 size: 15 residues. Per the germline V gene, CDR1 is SGHDT and CDR2 is YYEEEE. The CDR3 region is CASSLMAGLSYEQYF. CDR3 in DNA: TGTGCCAGCAGCTTGATGGCCGGCCTCTCCTACGAGCAGTACTTC. Full variable domain (missing parts from reference TRBV5-6 and TRBJ2-7): DAGVTQSPTHLIKTRGQQVTLRCSPKSGHDTVSWYQQALGQGPQFIFQYYEEEERQRGNFPDRFSGHQFPNYSSELNVNALLLGDSALYLCASSLMAGLSYEQYFGPGTRLTVT.

The chain joins TRBV29-1 to TRBJ2-7; maybe TRBD1 (6 bases). V was trimmed by 3 bases and J by 3 bases, leaving 12 bases between them. There are 13 residues in the CDR3. CDR1 and CDR2 (germline): SQVTM, ANQGSEA. The CDR3 DNA reads as TGCAGCGTTGAGGGGGCCTGGGGCTACGAGCAGTACTTC. Translating gives CSVEGAWGYEQYF.

The sample holds a few counts of this clone. The chain couples TRBV4-3 to TRBJ2-3; D unresolved. This CDR3 has 15 residues. From germline, CDR1 is LGHNA and CDR2 YSLEER. V was clipped by 1 base and J by 7 bases, with 15 bases between them. The CDR3 region has the DNA TGCGCCAGCAGCCAAGGGTCCGCTTCGGGCTATACGCAGTATTTT. This encodes CASSQGSASGYTQYF.

This clone came up once. V gene TRBV15 combines with J gene TRBJ2-4, with D possibly being TRBD2 (5 bases). CDR1 is LNHNV, CDR2 YYDKDF, per germline (reference sequence). The CDR3 has 13 amino acids. Between the trimmed V and J ends, which lost 5 bases and 7 bases, there was a span of 12 bases. The DNA of the CDR3 is TGTGCCACCAGCGGTGGGTCGGGGAACATTCAGTACTTC. Translated, it gives CATSGGSGNIQYF.